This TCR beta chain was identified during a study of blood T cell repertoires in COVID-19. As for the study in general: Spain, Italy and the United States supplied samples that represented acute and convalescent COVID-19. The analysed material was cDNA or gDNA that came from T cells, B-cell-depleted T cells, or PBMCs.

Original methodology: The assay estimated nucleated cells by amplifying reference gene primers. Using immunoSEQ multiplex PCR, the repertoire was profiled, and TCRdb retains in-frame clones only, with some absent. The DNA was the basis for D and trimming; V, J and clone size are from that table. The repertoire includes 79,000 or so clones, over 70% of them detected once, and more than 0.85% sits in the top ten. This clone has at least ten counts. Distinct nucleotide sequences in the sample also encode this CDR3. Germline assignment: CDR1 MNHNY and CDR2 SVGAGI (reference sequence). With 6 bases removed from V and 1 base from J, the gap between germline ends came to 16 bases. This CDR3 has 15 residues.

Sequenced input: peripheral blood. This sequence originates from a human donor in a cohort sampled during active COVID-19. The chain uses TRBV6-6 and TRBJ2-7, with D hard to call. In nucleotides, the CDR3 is TGTGCCAGCAGCCCCTCAGGTAGAAGATCCTACGAGCAGTACTTC. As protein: CASSPSGRRSYEQYF.